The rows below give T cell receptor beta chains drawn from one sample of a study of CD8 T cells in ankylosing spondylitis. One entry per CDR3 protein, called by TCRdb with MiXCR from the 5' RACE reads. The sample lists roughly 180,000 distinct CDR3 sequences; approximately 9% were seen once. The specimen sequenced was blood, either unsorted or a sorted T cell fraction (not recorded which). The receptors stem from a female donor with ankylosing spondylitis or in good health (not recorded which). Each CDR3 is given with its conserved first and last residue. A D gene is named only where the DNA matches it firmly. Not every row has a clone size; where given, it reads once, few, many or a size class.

CDR3nt: TGTGCCAGCAGCCCCCGGGACAGGAGGCCCACAGATACGCAGTATTTT
CDR3aa: CASSPRDRRPTDTQYF
abundance: -
d_gene: TRBD1
j_gene: TRBJ2-3
v_gene: TRBV7-9

CDR3nt: TGTGCCAGCAGTTTAAGCGGGGCCTTCGAGGGGGCCTACAATGAGCAGTTCTTC
CDR3aa: CASSLSGAFEGAYNEQFF
abundance: few
d_gene: -
j_gene: TRBJ2-1
v_gene: TRBV27

CDR3nt: TGTGCCAGCAGCTTCTTGACAGGGAAGGACACTGAAGCTTTCTTT
CDR3aa: CASSFLTGKDTEAFF
abundance: -
d_gene: TRBD1
j_gene: TRBJ1-1
v_gene: TRBV7-9

CDR3nt: TGTGCCAGCAGCTTATGGGGCCTAGCGTCGGAGGGAAATGAGCAGTTCTTC
CDR3aa: CASSLWGLASEGNEQFF
abundance: -
d_gene: -
j_gene: TRBJ2-1
v_gene: TRBV7-9

CDR3nt: TGCGCCAGCAGTGGATCAGGGGCTAGCGGACGCTCCTACAATGAGCAGTTCTTC
CDR3aa: CASSGSGASGRSYNEQFF
abundance: many
d_gene: -
j_gene: TRBJ2-1
v_gene: TRBV10-2

CDR3nt: TGTGCCAGCAGCGTAGCTAAAATCACAGATACGCAGTATTTT
CDR3aa: CASSVAKITDTQYF
abundance: -
d_gene: -
j_gene: TRBJ2-3
v_gene: TRBV9

CDR3nt: TGTGCCAGCAGTTTCGTGGGCCGGAGCTCTGGAAACACCATATATTTT
CDR3aa: CASSFVGRSSGNTIYF
abundance: few
d_gene: -
j_gene: TRBJ1-3
v_gene: TRBV28

CDR3nt: TGTGCCAGTAGTATGTCCGGGGAGCTGTTTTTT
CDR3aa: CASSMSGELFF
abundance: many
d_gene: -
j_gene: TRBJ2-2
v_gene: TRBV19

CDR3nt: TGTGCCACCGGGTCGGGACAGGGAGAAACCGGGGAGCTGTTTTTT
CDR3aa: CATGSGQGETGELFF
abundance: -
d_gene: TRBD1
j_gene: TRBJ2-2
v_gene: TRBV24-1

CDR3nt: TGCGCCAGCTCGGGACTAGCGGGAGATCGAGAGACCCAGTACTTC
CDR3aa: CASSGLAGDRETQYF
abundance: few
d_gene: TRBD2
j_gene: TRBJ2-5
v_gene: TRBV5-1

CDR3nt: TGTGCCAGCTCGGACCCTTTTACAACAGAAAACACTGAAGCTTTCTTT
CDR3aa: CASSDPFTTENTEAFF
abundance: few
d_gene: -
j_gene: TRBJ1-1
v_gene: TRBV18

CDR3nt: TGTGCCTGGAGTCCCGGGACAGGGGCGGCCGAGCAGTACTTC
CDR3aa: CAWSPGTGAAEQYF
abundance: many
d_gene: TRBD1
j_gene: TRBJ2-7
v_gene: TRBV30

CDR3nt: TGTGCCAGCAGCCAAGACTGGACTAGCGGAAACACAGATACGCAGTATTTT
CDR3aa: CASSQDWTSGNTDTQYF
abundance: -
d_gene: TRBD2
j_gene: TRBJ2-3
v_gene: TRBV14

CDR3nt: TGCGCCAGCAGCTCAAGCGGGAGGGCCTCCCAAGAGACCCAGTACTTC
CDR3aa: CASSSSGRASQETQYF
abundance: many
d_gene: TRBD2
j_gene: TRBJ2-5
v_gene: TRBV5-1

CDR3nt: TGTGCCAGCAGCCCGTTCCTGGCCTACGAGCAGTACTTC
CDR3aa: CASSPFLAYEQYF
abundance: few
d_gene: -
j_gene: TRBJ2-7
v_gene: TRBV7-2

CDR3nt: TGTGCCAGCAGTTTAGGGGTCACAGATACGCAGTATTTT
CDR3aa: CASSLGVTDTQYF
abundance: -
d_gene: -
j_gene: TRBJ2-3
v_gene: TRBV12-3/TRBV12-4

CDR3nt: TGCAGTGCTAGAGAGCCTAGCGGGAGCGAGCAGTACTTC
CDR3aa: CSAREPSGSEQYF
abundance: -
d_gene: TRBD2
j_gene: TRBJ2-7
v_gene: TRBV20-1

CDR3nt: TGTGCCAGCAGCCCGGGACGTCGGGAAAAACTGTTTTTT
CDR3aa: CASSPGRREKLFF
abundance: few
d_gene: -
j_gene: TRBJ1-4
v_gene: TRBV7-2

CDR3nt: TGCAGTGCTAGAGATGCCGCGATCGATGAGCAGTTCTTC
CDR3aa: CSARDAAIDEQFF
abundance: few
d_gene: -
j_gene: TRBJ2-1
v_gene: TRBV20-1

CDR3nt: TGTGCCAGCAGCACTACGACGGGGACTAGCGCTTCAGATGAGCAGTTCTTC
CDR3aa: CASSTTTGTSASDEQFF
abundance: few
d_gene: TRBD2
j_gene: TRBJ2-1
v_gene: TRBV3-1

CDR3nt: TGCAGTGCTGCTAGCGGGAACTCCTACGAGCAGTACTTC
CDR3aa: CSAASGNSYEQYF
abundance: -
d_gene: TRBD2
j_gene: TRBJ2-7
v_gene: TRBV20-1

CDR3nt: TGCGCCAGCAGCCAAACAACAGGGGTCGCCTTTGGAACCCAGTACTTC
CDR3aa: CASSQTTGVAFGTQYF
abundance: few
d_gene: TRBD1
j_gene: TRBJ2-5
v_gene: TRBV4-3

CDR3nt: TGTGCCAGCCTCTTGGACAAGAACACTGAAGCTTTCTTT
CDR3aa: CASLLDKNTEAFF
abundance: many
d_gene: -
j_gene: TRBJ1-1
v_gene: TRBV6-2/TRBV6-3

CDR3nt: TGTGCCAGCAGACCGTCCTTTTTAGATACGCAGTATTTT
CDR3aa: CASRPSFLDTQYF
abundance: -
d_gene: -
j_gene: TRBJ2-3
v_gene: TRBV3-1

CDR3nt: TGTGCCAGCAGCTCCTGGACTAGCGGTGTGGAGACCCAGTACTTC
CDR3aa: CASSSWTSGVETQYF
abundance: -
d_gene: TRBD2
j_gene: TRBJ2-5
v_gene: TRBV13

CDR3nt: TGTGCCAGCAGCCTCCTCGGACAGCAAGAGACCCAGTACTTC
CDR3aa: CASSLLGQQETQYF
abundance: -
d_gene: -
j_gene: TRBJ2-5
v_gene: TRBV7-9

CDR3nt: TGTGCCAGCCGCAAGGCTAGCGGGATGCTCTATGAGCAGTTCTTC
CDR3aa: CASRKASGMLYEQFF
abundance: -
d_gene: -
j_gene: TRBJ2-1
v_gene: TRBV21-1

CDR3nt: TGCGCCAGCAGTGAGCCGCGGGAGGGATACAATGAGCAGTTCTTC
CDR3aa: CASSEPREGYNEQFF
abundance: few
d_gene: TRBD2
j_gene: TRBJ2-1
v_gene: TRBV10-2